This T cell receptor (beta chain) originates from a study of cytomegalovirus exposure and HLA in healthy donors (dated by TCRdb to 2015 to 2018). Study-wide context: An earlier analysis of roughly 500 of the donors reported around 280 Gb of sequence data and some 110 million unique TCR beta sequences obtained from some 170 million T cells. All discovery cohort repertoires had been generated using a single sequencing platform. Rather than drawing on any new phenotypic data, the later analysis identified candidate immune exposures from TCR beta sequences and the way those sequences occurred across donors. Alongside the repertoire data, information on donor age, sex, ethnicity and CMV serostatus was compiled. The number of typed donors differed by locus: 629-630 for A, B, C, DRB1 and DQB1; some 500 for DQA1; over 600 for DPA1; and around 470 for DPB1. A later analysis re-analyzed previously published TCR beta repertoires from 550 to 700 donors and added high-resolution HLA genotyping to study TCR occurrence patterns. Among 398 genotyped donors of the cohort, an average of 235,054 unique TCR beta nucleotide sequences were sequenced per donor, roughly 18% of them non-productive. Genome-wide SNP genotypes for about 55% of the roughly 670 donors were used in a later genetic analysis, which treated that subset as a discovery cohort. The study profiled the T cell repertoires of 666 subjects by immunosequencing and related them to cytomegalovirus serostatus. High-throughput TCR immunosequencing, statistical association of individual TCRs with disease status, and machine learning were combined to predict cytomegalovirus infection status. About 310 gigabases of sequencing data and 78 million or so unique TCR sequences were included in an early release covering roughly 600 HLA-typed donors. The study aimed to test whether signatures of past pathogen exposure could be identified by cataloging public T cell receptors. In an earlier analysis of a few hundred of the donors, high-throughput TCR beta sequencing was used to judge whether each TCR beta V gene segment behaved as functional or pseudogenic. HLA typing included class I and class II loci at four-digit resolution. A separate validation cohort of roughly 130 different subjects was used in addition to the roughly 620-subject first cohort. Roughly 5 DR-DQ haplotypes were handled as single units for association and clustering, since linkage in the cohort was strong. Of the 350 to 450 genotyped donors, roughly 76% were placed in the genetic ancestry cluster associated with self-reported Caucasian donors.

CDR1 and CDR2 are drawn from the germline V gene: ENHRY, SYGVKD. The CDR3 covers 14 residues, taking in both the cysteine and the phenylalanine. Just CDR3 DNA is preserved here, 42 bases in frame from base 1. V loses 3 bases of germline sequence and J loses 8 bases, and the interval between the two ends is 11 bases. In total, just over 650 healthy bone marrow donors made up the cohort. Cohort members were all nominally healthy when sampled, although unrecorded immune exposures were likely present. The donor tested CMV seropositive, placing the donor among the 250 to 300 seropositive members of the cohort. Each donor provided a peripheral blood sample, and peripheral blood mononuclear cells were used for TCR beta sequencing. Genomic DNA extraction from the blood cell samples was performed with the Qiagen DNeasy Blood Extraction Kit. Library creation used the immunoSEQ multiplex PCR assay. For the multiplex PCR, a mixture combining 60 forward primers for TCR Vbeta segments and 13 reverse primers for TCR Jbeta segments was used. A multiplex PCR assay on genomic DNA amplified the CDR3 region of rearranged TCR beta genes. The amplified TCR beta libraries were sequenced on the Illumina HiSeq System as 87-base-pair reads. In the original analysis: A later analysis counted 75 million to 100 million unique TCR beta chains across the 500 to 850 repertoires, and 10 million to 12 million of these chains were shared by at least two donors. Raw reads were error-corrected and collapsed into unique sequences by a nearest-neighbor algorithm in which closely related sequences were merged to remove PCR and sequencing errors. CDR3 sequences were aligned to IMGT reference sequences to assign V, D and J gene segments. For a sequence to be retained, a match of at least six nucleotides to both a V gene segment and a J gene segment was required. A rearrangement was called productive if the CDR3 had no stop codons and remained in frame with V and J, and every other rearrangement was called non-productive. CDR3 was defined by IMGT convention, running from the second conserved V-encoded cysteine to the conserved J-encoded phenylalanine. Sequences without an unambiguous match to a single V gene segment were excluded from the earlier analysis of 500 to 700 of the donors. An earlier analysis of some 610 of the donors called V segments functional above 56.7% productive rearrangements and segregating when the between-donor standard deviation exceeded 5%. A statistical classification framework was built to diagnose cytomegalovirus status from the catalog of TCR beta chain sequences. In a later analysis, TCR nucleotide sequences were compared against IMGT/GENE-DB human TR gene sequences so that V and J genes could be assigned. Using the TCRdist pipeline, a later analysis assigned CDR3 sequences along with most-parsimonious VDJ recombination scenarios. In a later analysis, each TCR beta chain was defined by its CDR3 amino acid sequence together with its V-gene family, and reads lacking a unique V-gene family were excluded. A later analysis removed 592 highly shared, low-generation-probability nucleotide sequences to deal with suspected cross-contamination and a sequencing artifact. For each public chain, a later analysis derived a clonal expansion index from normalized ranks of inferred template counts within each repertoire. In a later analysis, generation probabilities were computed using a VDJ recombination model fitted to out-of-frame rearrangements, and the results were checked against IGoR. A later analysis scored TCR-TCR, TCR-HLA and TCR-CMV co-occurrence with hypergeometric tests, applying a repertoire-size bias correction to TCR pairs. False discovery rates were estimated in a later analysis by permuting HLA or CMV assignments 20 times. A later analysis grouped co-occurring TCRs with DBSCAN, adding TCRdist sequence similarity when clustering within HLA-allele-positive subsets. For co-occurrence clustering, repertoires with fewer than 30,000 or more than 120,000 public chains were excluded, along with roughly 5 repertoires with anomalous nucleotide sharing. As stored in TCRdb, this immuneACCESS dataset retains in-frame rearrangements with V and J assigned. A fraction of the clones does not appear; measured against another copy, unresolved V genes explain less than half of the discrepancy, and the remainder lacks a known reason. For V, J and clone size, that table is used; D and trimming come from the DNA. The sample table shows about 100,000 clones, and about 80% are seen once. The ten top clones hold about 5.4% of the sample.

This clone was counted between two and nine times. Its cognate antigen has yet to be identified. Base qualities are not provided; no much larger clone lies one nucleotide away. The paper's findings and limits, for the study overall: A further reported finding was that TCR beta sequences accurately predicted the HLA-A and HLA-B alleles for most subjects in the first cohort. Because some donors lacked HLA typing at each locus, the association tests relied only on the typed subset. Sequencing depth was assumed to be roughly uniform across donors in the presence/absence analyses, though that assumption may not hold. It was suggested by the authors that the approach could potentially be generalized to other disease states and immunological phenotypes. A later genetic analysis reported fewer N-insertions in productive TCRs among donors in an Asian-associated ancestry cluster than the approximately 700-donor mean. Some IMGT-functional V segments, including TRBV6-2 and TRBV6-3, could not be distinguished by the 87-base-pair reads and were therefore excluded. The classifier was reported to diagnose cytomegalovirus status with high specificity and sensitivity in both the original and validation cohorts. For the cohort, immune exposure information was limited to CMV serostatus. A few of the identified cytomegalovirus-associated TCR beta chains were confirmed in vitro to be specific for cytomegalovirus antigens. The study gave a list of 150 to 200 TCR beta chains associated with cytomegalovirus. Most CMV-associated TCR beta chains appeared to be HLA-restricted in a later analysis, and the HLA associations seemed to be driven largely by CMV exposure. Only TCR beta chains were sequenced in this cohort, and the absence of alpha or paired-chain data limited detectable features. While some public TCRs were present in many individuals, most TCR sequences turned up only very rarely across donors. Compared with equally common non-associated chains, HLA-associated TCR beta chains in a later analysis were more clonally expanded and had lower generation probabilities. At a false discovery rate of 0.05, a later analysis linked around 17,000 TCR beta sequences to specific HLA alleles. The sequencing pipeline was judged likely to have produced a cluster of highly shared sequence variants as a technical artifact. In a later analysis, several top co-occurrence clusters were reported to appear linked to parvovirus B19, influenza, CMV and Epstein-Barr virus. Correlated functional status among segregating V segments might reflect linkage disequilibrium, but an unknown experimental factor could not be ruled out. A later genetic analysis associated a missense DCLRE1C variant with V-gene and J-gene trimming of TCR beta chains, and an independent cohort replicated the association. Because counts were too low, more than 15 rarely observed V segments, including chromosome 9 orphons, were excluded from the earlier analysis of 500 to 700 of the donors. In an earlier analysis of 587 of the donors, most TCR beta V segments were observed in productive rearrangements about 90% or about 30% of the time, broadly matching IMGT annotations. In a later analysis, the rate of TCR association differed among HLA loci, with DRB1 alleles having the most associated TCRs and HLA-C alleles having the fewest. When HLA alleles, especially DR and DQ, strongly co-occurred, attributing TCR associations to individual alleles was difficult.

Here the chain combines TRBV10-3 and TRBJ2-6; a tentative D call is TRBD2 (6 bases match). The source material was PBMCs. The receptor comes from a woman aged 18-29 years in good health and CMV-seropositive. The nucleotides are TGTGCCATCAGTGACCCACTAGCTTCCAACGTCCTGACTTTC. Its translation is CAISDPLASNVLTF.